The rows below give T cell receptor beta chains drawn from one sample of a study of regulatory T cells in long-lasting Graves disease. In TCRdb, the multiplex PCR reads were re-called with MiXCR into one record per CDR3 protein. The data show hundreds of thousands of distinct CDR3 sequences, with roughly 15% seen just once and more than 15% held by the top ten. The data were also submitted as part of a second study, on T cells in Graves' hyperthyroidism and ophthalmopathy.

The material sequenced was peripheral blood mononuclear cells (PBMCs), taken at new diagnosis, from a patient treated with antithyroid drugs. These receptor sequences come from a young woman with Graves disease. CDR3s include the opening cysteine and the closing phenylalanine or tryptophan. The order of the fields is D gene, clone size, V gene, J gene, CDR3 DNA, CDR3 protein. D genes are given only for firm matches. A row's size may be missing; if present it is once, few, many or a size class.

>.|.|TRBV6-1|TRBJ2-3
TGTGCACTAGGCACTAGCACAGATACGCAGTATTTT
CALGTSTDTQYF
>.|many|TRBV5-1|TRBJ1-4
TGCGCCAGCAGCCCTCCCCTGGGAGGAGAGAATGAAAAACTGTTTTTT
CASSPPLGGENEKLFF
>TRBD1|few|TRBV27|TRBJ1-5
TGTGCCAGTGCTAGACAGGGGGCGTATAGCAATCAGCCCCAGCATTTT
CASARQGAYSNQPQHF
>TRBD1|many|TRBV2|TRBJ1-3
TGTGCCAGCACCGGGACAGTCTCTGGAAACACCATATATTTT
CASTGTVSGNTIYF
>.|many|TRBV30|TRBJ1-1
TGTGCCTGGAGGAGGCTACACCACAATGAAGCTTTCTTT
CAWRRLHHNEAFF
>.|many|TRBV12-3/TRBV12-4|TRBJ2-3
TGTGCCAGCAGTTTGTTCGATACGCAGTATTTT
CASSLFDTQYF
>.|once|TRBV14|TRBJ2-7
TGTGCCAGCAGCCAAGTAGGTGCTTCGCCCTACGAGCAGTACTTC
CASSQVGASPYEQYF
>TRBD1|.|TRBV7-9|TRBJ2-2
TGTGCCAGCAGCTTAGGCGACAGGGCCACCGGGGAGCTGTTTTTT
CASSLGDRATGELFF
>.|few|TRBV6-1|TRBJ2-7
TGTGCCAGCACCCTGGGGGTCTCCTACGAGCAGTACTTC
CASTLGVSYEQYF
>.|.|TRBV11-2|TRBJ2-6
TGTGCCAGCAGCTTAGGATGGGAAATAACTGGGGCCAACGTCCTGACTTTC
CASSLGWEITGANVLTF
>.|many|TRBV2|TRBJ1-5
TGTGCCAGCCAAACGGAGTCCGGGGTTAGGAGGCCCCAGCATTTT
CASQTESGVRRPQHF
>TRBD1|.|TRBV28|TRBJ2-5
TGTGCCAGCAGTTCCGATGAACAGGGGAGTGGGACCCAGTACTTC
CASSSDEQGSGTQYF
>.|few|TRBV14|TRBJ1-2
TGTGCCAGCAGCCCCCCGCGGGGGCCCTATGGCTACACCTTC
CASSPPRGPYGYTF
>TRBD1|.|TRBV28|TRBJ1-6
TGTGCCAGCAGTTTCCTGGGACAGCAGAATTCACCCCTCCACTTT
CASSFLGQQNSPLHF
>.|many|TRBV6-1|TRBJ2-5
TGTGCCAGCATGAGGAGGGCGGGGGAGACCCAGTACTTC
CASMRRAGETQYF
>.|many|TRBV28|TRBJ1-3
TGTGCCGCGGGCAGGGCAGACTTCGGCACCATATATTTT
CAAGRADFGTIYF
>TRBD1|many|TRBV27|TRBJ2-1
TGTGCCAGCAGTTTATCGAGACAGGGCCCTTACAATGAGCAGTTCTTC
CASSLSRQGPYNEQFF
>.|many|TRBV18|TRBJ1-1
TGTGCCAGCTCACTTACAAGGGGGGCCACTGAAGCTTTCTTT
CASSLTRGATEAFF
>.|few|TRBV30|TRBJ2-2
TGTGCCTGGGGGGTCCCACAGGTGGGGGGCCCTACGAACACCGGGGAGCTGTTTTTT
CAWGVPQVGGPTNTGELFF
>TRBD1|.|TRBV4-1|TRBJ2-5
TGCGCCAGCAGCCAAGATGGGGGACAGCAAGAGACCCAGTACTTC
CASSQDGGQQETQYF
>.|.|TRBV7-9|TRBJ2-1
TGTGCCAGCGCCCAGGAGGGGAGCTCCTACAATGAGCAGTTCTTC
CASAQEGSSYNEQFF
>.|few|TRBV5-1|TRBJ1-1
TGCGCCAGCAGCTCGTCGACACCGAACACTGAAGCTTTCTTT
CASSSSTPNTEAFF
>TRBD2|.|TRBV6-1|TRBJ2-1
TGTGCCAGCAGCATCATTGGCGGGGGTTGGAATGAGCAGTTCTTC
CASSIIGGGWNEQFF
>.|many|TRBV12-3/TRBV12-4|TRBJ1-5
TGTGCCAGCAGGGCTGGACAGTTCAATCAGCCCCAGCATTTT
CASRAGQFNQPQHF
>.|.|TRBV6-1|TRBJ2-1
TGTGCCAGCAGTAACCTGCCCGCGGGACCCTACAATGAGCAGTTCTTC
CASSNLPAGPYNEQFF
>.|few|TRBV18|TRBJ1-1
TGTGCCAGCTCACCAAATCTGGGGGGGCGAGGCACTGAAGCTTTCTTT
CASSPNLGGRGTEAFF
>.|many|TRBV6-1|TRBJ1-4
TGTGCCAGCACCTTAAATGAAAAACTGTTTTTT
CASTLNEKLFF
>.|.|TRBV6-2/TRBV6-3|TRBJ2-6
TGTGCCAGCAGTTATCGGGGGACTCTCTCTGGGGCCAACGTCCTGACTTTC
CASSYRGTLSGANVLTF
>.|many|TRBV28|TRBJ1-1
TGTGCCAGCAGTTTCAGGAACATGAACACTGAAGCTTTCTTT
CASSFRNMNTEAFF
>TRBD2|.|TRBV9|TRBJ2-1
TGTGCCAGCAGCGTAGGGCGGGGACTAGCGCACAATGAGCAGTTCTTC
CASSVGRGLAHNEQFF
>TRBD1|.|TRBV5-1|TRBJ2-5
TGCGCCAGCAGCTTGACCTGGACAGGGGTAGCGGAGTCTCAAGAGACCCAGTACTTC
CASSLTWTGVAESQETQYF
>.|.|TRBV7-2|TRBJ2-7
TGTGCCAGCAGCTGGGGACCCCAGGCTTACGAGCAGTACTTC
CASSWGPQAYEQYF
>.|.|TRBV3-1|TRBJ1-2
TGTGCCAGCAGCCTAAGAGGTTTCGGAGGCTACACCTTC
CASSLRGFGGYTF
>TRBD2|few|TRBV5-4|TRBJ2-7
TGTGCCAGCAGCTTCGGACTAGCCGGTTACGAGCAGTACTTC
CASSFGLAGYEQYF
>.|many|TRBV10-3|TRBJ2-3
TGTGCCATCAGTGCGTTCGGAGGGGGCCTAACAGATACGCAGTATTTT
CAISAFGGGLTDTQYF
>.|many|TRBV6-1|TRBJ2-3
TGTGCCAGCAGTGACGGAGGGAAGGGCGCAGATACGCAGTATTTT
CASSDGGKGADTQYF
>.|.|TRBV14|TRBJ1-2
TGTGCCAGCAGCCGGGTCCTGGGGGGCTATGGCTACACCTTC
CASSRVLGGYGYTF
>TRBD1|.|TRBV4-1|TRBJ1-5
TGCGCCAGCAGCCCCGGGACAGGGTTCCTTATGAGCAATCAGCCCCAGCATTTT
CASSPGTGFLMSNQPQHF
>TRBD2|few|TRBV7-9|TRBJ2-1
TGTGCCAGCAGCTTTATGGCGGGAGGGGGCTACAATGAGCAGTTCTTC
CASSFMAGGGYNEQFF
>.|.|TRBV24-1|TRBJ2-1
TGTGCCACCAGTGTGGGCGGGTTCGATGAGCAGTTCTTC
CATSVGGFDEQFF
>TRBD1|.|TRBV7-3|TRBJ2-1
TGTGCCAGCAGCTCCCTCTATCTATTTACAGGGGGCCCCAACAATGAGCAGTTCTTC
CASSSLYLFTGGPNNEQFF
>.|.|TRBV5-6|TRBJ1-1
TGTGCCAGCAGCTTTCGGGCAAGAAGAACGAACACTGAAGCTTTCTTT
CASSFRARRTNTEAFF
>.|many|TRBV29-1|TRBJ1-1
TGCAGCGTTGTTTGGGGTTCGAACACTGAAGCTTTCTTT
CSVVWGSNTEAFF
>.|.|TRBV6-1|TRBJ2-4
TGTGCCAGCAAAGGCCTAGCCAAAAACATTCAGTACTTC
CASKGLAKNIQYF
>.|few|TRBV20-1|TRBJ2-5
TGCAGTGCCAAAACCCGTCAGGGGTACCGTCAAGAGACCCAGTACTTC
CSAKTRQGYRQETQYF
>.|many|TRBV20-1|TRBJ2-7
TGCAGCGTTAACAGCTTTGACTACGAGCAGTACTTC
CSVNSFDYEQYF
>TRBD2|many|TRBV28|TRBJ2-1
TGTGCCAGCCGCACTTCGACTAGCGGGAGTCGGTACAATGAGCAGTTCTTC
CASRTSTSGSRYNEQFF
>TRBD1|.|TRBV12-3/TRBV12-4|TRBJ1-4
TGTGCCAGCAGCTCGACAGGGGCGAGTGAAAAACTGTTTTTT
CASSSTGASEKLFF
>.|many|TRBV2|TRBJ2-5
TGTGCCAGCAATCAGGGAAGGCAAGAGACCCAGTACTTC
CASNQGRQETQYF
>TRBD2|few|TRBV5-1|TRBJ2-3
TGCGCCAGCAGAAAGGGACTAGCGGGAGCAGATACGCAGTATTTT
CASRKGLAGADTQYF
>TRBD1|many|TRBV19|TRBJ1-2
TGTGCCAGTACTCGCCGGGACAGGGGCTGGGGCTACACCTTC
CASTRRDRGWGYTF
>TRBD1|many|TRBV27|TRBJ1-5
TGTGCCAGCAGCCTTACCGGACAGGGTCGGCGACAGCCCCAGCATTTT
CASSLTGQGRRQPQHF
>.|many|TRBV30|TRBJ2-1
TGTGCCTGGAGTGAGGGAACCTACAATGAGCAGTTCTTC
CAWSEGTYNEQFF